These 32 T cell receptor beta chains were all obtained from the same sample, sequenced in a study of cytomegalovirus exposure and HLA in healthy donors. The PCR ran on 60 Vbeta and 13 Jbeta primers. Generated by immunoSEQ multiplex PCR, the TCRdb table keeps only in-frame clones and is missing some. Of around 120,000 clones in the sample, about 76% were seen once. The specimen was PBMCs. The receptors here all came from a man between 18 and 29 years old in good health and CMV-seronegative.

The chain has TRBV30 and TRBJ2-7; D perhaps matches TRBD2 (5 bases). V was cut by 4 bases and J by 8 bases, with 15 bases left in between. This CDR3 comprises 12 residues. Looked up from germline, CDR1 is GTSNPN and CDR2 is SVGIG (reference sequence). The CDR3 bases are TGTGCCTGGACGACGGGATCCCACCAGCAGTACTTC. Translation gives CAWTTGSHQQYF.

Only one count was recorded for this clone. The chain joins TRBV5-1 to TRBJ2-1, with 8 bases aligning to TRBD1. Germline V gives CDR1 SGHRS, CDR2 YFSETQ. This CDR3 has 13 residues. Germline trimming cut 0 bases from V and 7 bases from J; bases unmatched to any gene: 0. The CDR3 spells CASSLDRGNEQFF. CDR3 sequence (DNA): TGCGCCAGCAGCTTGGACAGGGGGAATGAGCAGTTCTTC. Full variable domain (rest looked up from reference TRBV5-1 and TRBJ2-1): KAGVTQTPRYLIKTRGQQVTLSCSPISGHRSVSWYQQTPGQGLQFLFEYFSETQRNKGNFPGRFSGRQFSNSRSEMNVSTLELGDSALYLCASSLDRGNEQFFGPGTRLTVL.

This clone showed up just once. This chain joins TRBV19 and TRBJ2-6, with 9 bases fitting TRBD1. This CDR3 is built from 18 residues. Germline CDR1 LNHDA, CDR2 SQIVND (reference sequence). After removal of 4 bases from V and 0 bases from J, the junction contained 7 bases not matched to a gene. Written as DNA, the CDR3 is TGTGCCAGTAGTACCTCCGGGACAGGGCTCTCTGGGGCCAACGTCCTGACTTTC. The encoded protein is CASSTSGTGLSGANVLTF.

The table lists this clone with a few counts. The chain employs TRBV28 and TRBJ1-2, with TRBD1 matching 11 bases. The germline gives CDR1 MDHEN, CDR2 SYDVKM. The CDR3 contains 13 residues. V was clipped by 4 bases and J by 7 bases; unmatched bases: 2. CDR3 DNA: TGTGCCAGCAGTTGGGACAGGGGGTCTGGCTACACCTTC. It is translated as CASSWDRGSGYTF.

The V call is TRBV11-1, the J call TRBJ1-3; 8 bases are shared with TRBD1. V lost 5 bases and J lost 4; bases outside the gene matches: 7. Germline CDR1 and CDR2: SGHAT and FQDESV (reference sequence). The CDR3 has 15 residues. In DNA form, the CDR3 reads TGTGCCAGCAGCCAAGGACAGGGTGGCGGAAACACCATATATTTT. It codes for CASSQGQGGGNTIYF.

This rearrangement joins TRBV19 to TRBJ1-1; D might be TRBD1 (5 bases). The CDR3 extends over 15 amino acids. The ends were cut back, 7 bases at V and 0 bases at J, with 15 bases in the middle. Germline loops: CDR1 LNHDA, CDR2 SQIVND (reference sequence). The CDR3 DNA reads TGTGCCAGTAATCCAGGGACTCTAGTGAACACTGAAGCTTTCTTT. Translating it yields CASNPGTLVNTEAFF.

This clone has a handful of counts. V gene TRBV9 combines with J gene TRBJ1-1; maybe TRBD1 (6 bases). The CDR3 length is 16 residues. Germline assignment: CDR1 SGDLS and CDR2 YYNGEE. The V gene lost 0 bases and the J gene lost 4 bases, with 16 bases spanning the gap. CDR3: CASSVGGGGDGTEAFF. DNA for the CDR3: TGTGCCAGCAGCGTAGGAGGTGGGGGCGACGGCACTGAAGCTTTCTTT.

The J gene is TRBJ2-5, the V gene TRBV19; TRBD2 matches 12 bases. CDR3 length: 15 amino acids. Germline V CDR1 and CDR2: LNHDA, SQIVND (reference sequence). V was clipped by 4 bases and J by 5 bases; unmatched bases: 5. The CDR3 DNA sequence: TGTGCCAGTAGTACGAGACTAGCGGGGGCGGAGACCCAGTACTTC. Translation gives CASSTRLAGAETQYF.

The V gene is TRBV7-7, the J gene TRBJ2-1; the D gene is possibly TRBD1 (5 bases). The V end lost 3 bases, the J end lost 6 bases, and 12 bases lay between the germline ends. The CDR3 sequence is 14 residues long. From germline, CDR1 is SSHAT and CDR2 FNYEAQ (reference sequence). The CDR3 protein is CASSFRESSNEQFF. In nucleotides, the CDR3 is TGTGCCAGCAGCTTCAGGGAATCTAGCAATGAGCAGTTCTTC.

The gene calls are TRBV5-1 and TRBJ2-7; D is unclear. Germline V gene data show CDR1 as SGHRS and CDR2 as YFSETQ. V lost 0 bases to trimming and J lost 0 bases, with 13 bases between them. This CDR3 is built from 16 residues. The CDR3 DNA sequence: TGCGCCAGCAGCTTGGATCCAGGCATTAGCTCCTACGAGCAGTACTTC. It codes for CASSLDPGISSYEQYF. The variable domain in full, with the rest retrieved from reference TRBV5-1 and TRBJ2-7, is KAGVTQTPRYLIKTRGQQVTLSCSPISGHRSVSWYQQTPGQGLQFLFEYFSETQRNKGNFPGRFSGRQFSNSRSEMNVSTLELGDSALYLCASSLDPGISSYEQYFGPGTRLTVT.

This sequence joins TRBV5-1 and TRBJ1-3; 8 bases are shared with TRBD1. The ends lost 3 bases at V and 1 base at J; junction bases unmatched: 18. Germline loops: CDR1 SGHRS, CDR2 YFSETQ. The CDR3 is 20 residues long. The CDR3 reads CASSSGLLSGGWQSGNTIYF. Written as DNA, the CDR3 is TGCGCCAGCAGCTCGGGACTTTTATCAGGGGGCTGGCAGTCTGGAAACACCATATATTTT.

This chain links TRBV7-9 with TRBJ2-7, with D tentatively TRBD2 (5 bases). Germline V CDR1 and CDR2: SEHNR, FQNEAQ (reference sequence). The CDR3 is made up of 12 amino acids. The germline V and J ends were trimmed by 10 bases and 2 bases, with 12 bases remaining between them. The CDR3 loop is CATSDFTYEQYF. CDR3 nucleotide sequence: TGTGCCACCTCGGACTTTACCTACGAGCAGTACTTC.

The J gene is TRBJ2-5, the V gene TRBV11-2; TRBD1 matches at 7 bases. J gave up 3 bases and V 1 base, and 2 bases lay outside the gene matches. The CDR3 is 14 residues long. Germline loops: CDR1 SGHAT, CDR2 FQNNGV. The CDR3 DNA sequence: TGTGCCAGCAGCTTAGGAACAGGGGAAGAGACCCAGTACTTC. Protein: CASSLGTGEETQYF.

The chain is built from TRBV5-4 and TRBJ1-3; no reliable D call. CDR1 and CDR2 (germline): SGHNT, YYREEE (reference sequence). Trimming took off 0 bases at V and 0 bases at J, with 7 bases between the two ends. This CDR3 region has 15 residues. CDR3: CASSLGGSSGNTIYF. CDR3 nucleotide sequence: TGTGCCAGCAGCTTGGGCGGGAGCTCTGGAAACACCATATATTTT.

The J gene is TRBJ1-2, the V gene TRBV6-5, with D perhaps matching TRBD1 (6 bases). With 5 bases removed from V and 4 bases from J, the gap between germline ends came to 11 bases. The length of the CDR3 is 13 residues. Germline V gene lookup returns CDR1 MNHEY and CDR2 SVGAGI. DNA of the CDR3: TGTGCCAGCAGTCAGACAGGAATCTATGGCTACACCTTC. Its protein is CASSQTGIYGYTF.

The count of this clone is one. The rearrangement uses TRBV23-1 and TRBJ1-2; perhaps TRBD1 as D (5 bases). TRBV23-1 is an ORF, with its function uncertain. Deletions cut 4 bases from V and 4 bases from J, with 22 bases between. This CDR3 spans 17 amino acids. The chain's CDR3 is CASSRQAREEQGYGYTF. The CDR3 DNA reads as TGCGCCAGCAGTCGGCAAGCCAGGGAGGAGCAGGGCTATGGCTACACCTTC.

The rearrangement joins TRBV11-1 to TRBJ1-2, with D possibly being TRBD1 (6 bases). Germline lookup yields CDR1 SGHAT and CDR2 FQDESV (reference sequence). V was clipped by 6 bases and J by 8 bases, with 19 bases between them. The CDR3 has 14 amino acids. CDR3 amino acids: CASSYNNRDIGYTF. Written as DNA, the CDR3 is TGTGCCAGCAGTTATAATAACAGGGATATCGGCTACACCTTC.

In its sample, this clone was seen once. V and J are TRBV6-5 and TRBJ1-2, with D possibly TRBD1 on 6 matching bases. Germline V gene sequence: CDR1 MNHEY, CDR2 SVGAGI. Trimming cost V 5 bases and J 7 bases, with 14 bases left between them. This CDR3 comprises 13 residues. The CDR3 spells CASSTRTAPGYTF. The CDR3 DNA reads as TGTGCCAGCAGTACTAGGACAGCGCCTGGCTACACCTTC.

The gene calls are TRBV7-6 and TRBJ1-1; D gene unclear. Germline V gives CDR1 SGHVS, CDR2 FNYEAQ. Between the trimmed V and J ends, which lost 1 base and 1 base, there was a span of 10 bases. The length of the CDR3 is 15 residues. As DNA, the CDR3 is TGTGCCAGCAGCTTAGTAAACGGGAGGAACACTGAAGCTTTCTTT. Protein sequence: CASSLVNGRNTEAFF.

The J gene is TRBJ2-7, the V gene TRBV19, with a possible D match to TRBD2 (7 bases). There are 16 residues in the CDR3. The ends were cut back, 2 bases at V and 5 bases at J, with 19 bases in the middle. The germline CDR1 and CDR2 sequences are LNHDA and SQIVND (reference sequence). CDR3 residues: CASSITHNRGTNEQYF. The CDR3 nucleotides are TGTGCCAGTAGTATAACCCATAATAGGGGGACTAACGAGCAGTACTTC.

The chain carries TRBV9 and TRBJ2-1; TRBD2 agrees at 13 bases. This CDR3 contains 17 residues. Germline V CDR1 and CDR2: SGDLS, YYNGEE. V shed 4 bases and J 4 bases; nucleotides not matched to a gene: 8. CDR3 sequence: CASSPRLAGGPYNEQFF. CDR3 in DNA: TGTGCCAGCAGCCCCCGACTAGCGGGAGGCCCTTACAATGAGCAGTTCTTC.

This clone was recorded once. The chain combines TRBV6-5 with TRBJ1-2; D unclear. CDR3 length: 14 residues. The germline V and J ends were trimmed by 5 bases and 6 bases, with 16 bases remaining between them. Germline lookup yields CDR1 MNHEY and CDR2 SVGAGI. CDR3 bases: TGTGCCAGCAGTGGTCGGGGAGGCGATAATGGCTACACCTTC. Translated: CASSGRGGDNGYTF.

This clone was observed a few times. The genes are TRBV9 and TRBJ1-4, with TRBD1 matching 10 bases. The CDR3 length is 14 residues. The trim removed 3 bases at V and 8 bases at J, leaving 4 bases unmatched. Germline CDR1 and CDR2: SGDLS and YYNGEE. CDR3 protein: CASSDRDRGEKLFF. The CDR3 DNA is TGTGCCAGCAGCGACCGGGACAGGGGAGAAAAACTGTTTTTT.

V is TRBV11-2 and J is TRBJ2-7; TRBD1 matches 7 bases. Germline CDR1 is SGHAT and CDR2 is FQNNGV. The CDR3 extends over 13 amino acids. Trimming took 5 bases from V and 4 from J; bases not matched to a gene: 5. CDR3 coding DNA: TGTGCCAGCAGCCCGGGACAGAAATACGAGCAGTACTTC. Its protein product is CASSPGQKYEQYF.

The chain has TRBV30 and TRBJ2-3, with TRBD1 matching 7 bases. This CDR3 contains 15 residues. Looked up from germline, CDR1 is GTSNPN and CDR2 is SVGIG (reference sequence). The trim removed 2 bases at V and 4 bases at J, leaving 9 bases unmatched. The CDR3 protein is CAWSRRQGFADTQYF. In nucleotides, the CDR3 is TGTGCCTGGAGTAGGAGACAGGGCTTCGCAGATACGCAGTATTTT.

The rearrangement joins TRBV7-2 to TRBJ1-1; D is ambiguous. The CDR3 is 14 amino acids. Looked up from germline, CDR1 is SGHTA and CDR2 is FQGNSA. Deletions cut 1 base from V and 0 bases from J, with 6 bases between. The CDR3: CASSLVGLNTEAFF. The CDR3 nucleotides read TGTGCCAGCAGCTTAGTTGGCCTGAACACTGAAGCTTTCTTT.

The CDR3 loop reads CASSLDPHSYEQYF. The CDR3 DNA is TGTGCCAGCAGCTTAGACCCCCACTCCTACGAGCAGTACTTC. This rearrangement joins TRBV11-3 to TRBJ2-7; no clear D. CDR1 and CDR2 from the germline V gene are SGHNT and YENEEA. This CDR3 contains 14 residues. V lost 0 bases to trimming and J lost 0 bases, with 6 bases between them.

This CDR3 is CAIRGRDTGGEKLFF. In nucleotides, the CDR3 is TGTGCCATCAGGGGCCGGGACACCGGAGGAGAAAAACTGTTTTTT. This chain links TRBV2 with TRBJ1-4; possible D gene TRBD1, 6 bases. CDR1 and CDR2 from the germline V gene are SNHLY and FYNNEI. Trimming left V 10 bases short and J 8 bases short, with 23 bases between. CDR3 length: 15 residues.

The J gene is TRBJ2-1, the V gene TRBV7-6, with 9 bases matching TRBD2. Germline V gene lookup returns CDR1 SGHVS and CDR2 FNYEAQ. V dropped 6 bases and J dropped 4; count of bases not matched to a gene: 13. CDR3 length equals 17 residues. CDR3 sequence reads: CASSWGRLAATYNEQFF. DNA for the CDR3: TGTGCCAGCAGTTGGGGGAGACTAGCGGCAACTTACAATGAGCAGTTCTTC.

This chain joins TRBV27 and TRBJ2-7; 7 bases align to TRBD2. CDR3 length: 15 residues. V was pared by 3 bases and J by 1 base, with 6 bases of the junction left unmatched. From germline, CDR1 is MNHEY and CDR2 SMNVEV (reference sequence). The CDR3 sequence: CASSLLGGTSYEQYF. For the CDR3, the DNA is TGTGCCAGCAGTTTGCTCGGGGGGACTTCCTACGAGCAGTACTTC.

This clone was seen only a few times. The chain has TRBV18 and TRBJ1-1; 7 bases align to TRBD1. This CDR3 region has 16 residues. Germline V gives CDR1 KGHSH, CDR2 LQKENI. J lost 1 base, V lost 3 bases, and 8 bases had no gene match. The DNA of the CDR3 is TGTGCCAGCTCACCGTATCAAACAGGGGCGAACACTGAAGCTTTCTTT. Its protein product is CASSPYQTGANTEAFF.

This clone was detected a few times. This chain links TRBV14 with TRBJ1-4, with D uncertain. The germline V gene has CDR1 SGHDN and CDR2 FVKESK. This CDR3 has 18 amino acids. With 6 bases removed from V and 7 bases from J, the gap between germline ends came to 27 bases. The CDR3 loop reads CASSKAPDYSVWIEKLFF. CDR3 in DNA: TGTGCCAGCAGTAAGGCCCCGGACTACAGTGTGTGGATTGAAAAACTGTTTTTT.